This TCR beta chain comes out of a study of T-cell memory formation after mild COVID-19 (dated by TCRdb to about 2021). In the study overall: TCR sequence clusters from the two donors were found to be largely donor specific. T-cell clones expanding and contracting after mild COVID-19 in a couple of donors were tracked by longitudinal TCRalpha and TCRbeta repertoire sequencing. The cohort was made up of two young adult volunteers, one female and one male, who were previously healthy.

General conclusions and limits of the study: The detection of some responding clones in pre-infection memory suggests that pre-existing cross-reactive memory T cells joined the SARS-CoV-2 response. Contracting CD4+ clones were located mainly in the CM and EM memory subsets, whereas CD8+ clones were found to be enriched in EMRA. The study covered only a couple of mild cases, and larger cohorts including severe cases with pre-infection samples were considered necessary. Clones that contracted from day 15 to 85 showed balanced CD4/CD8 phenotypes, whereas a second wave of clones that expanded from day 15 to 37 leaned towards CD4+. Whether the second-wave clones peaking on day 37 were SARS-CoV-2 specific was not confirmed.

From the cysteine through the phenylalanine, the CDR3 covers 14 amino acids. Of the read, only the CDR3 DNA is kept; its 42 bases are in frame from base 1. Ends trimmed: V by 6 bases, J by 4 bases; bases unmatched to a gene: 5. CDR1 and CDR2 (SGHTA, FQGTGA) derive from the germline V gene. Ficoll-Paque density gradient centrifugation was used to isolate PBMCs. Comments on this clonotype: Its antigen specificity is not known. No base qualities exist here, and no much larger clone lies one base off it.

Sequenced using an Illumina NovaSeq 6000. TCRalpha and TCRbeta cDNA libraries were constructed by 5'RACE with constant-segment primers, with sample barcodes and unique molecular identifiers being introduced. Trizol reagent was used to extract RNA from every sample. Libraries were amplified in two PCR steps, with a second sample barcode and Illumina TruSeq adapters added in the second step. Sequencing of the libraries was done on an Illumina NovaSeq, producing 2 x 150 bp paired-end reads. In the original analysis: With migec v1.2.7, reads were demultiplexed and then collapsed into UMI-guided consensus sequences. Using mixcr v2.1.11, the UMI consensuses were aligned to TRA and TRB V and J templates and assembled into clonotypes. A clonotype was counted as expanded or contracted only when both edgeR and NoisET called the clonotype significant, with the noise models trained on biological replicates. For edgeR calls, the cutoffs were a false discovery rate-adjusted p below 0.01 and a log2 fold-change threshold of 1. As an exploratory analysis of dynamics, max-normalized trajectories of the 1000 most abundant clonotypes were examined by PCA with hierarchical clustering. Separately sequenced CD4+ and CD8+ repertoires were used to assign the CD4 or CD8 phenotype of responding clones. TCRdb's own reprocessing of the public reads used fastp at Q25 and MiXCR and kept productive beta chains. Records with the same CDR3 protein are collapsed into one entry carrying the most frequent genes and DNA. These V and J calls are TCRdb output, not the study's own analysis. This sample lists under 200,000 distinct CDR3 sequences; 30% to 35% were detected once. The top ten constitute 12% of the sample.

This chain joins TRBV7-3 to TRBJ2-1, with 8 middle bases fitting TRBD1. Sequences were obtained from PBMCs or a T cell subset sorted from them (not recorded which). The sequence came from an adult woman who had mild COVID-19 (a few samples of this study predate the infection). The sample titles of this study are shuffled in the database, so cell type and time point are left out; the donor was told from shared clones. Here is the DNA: TGTGCCAGCAGGGGCGGGACAGGATACAATGAGCAGTTCTTC. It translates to CASRGGTGYNEQFF. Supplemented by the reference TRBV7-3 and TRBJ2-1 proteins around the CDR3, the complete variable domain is GAGVSQTPSNKVTEKGKYVELRCDPISGHTALYWYRQSLGQGPEFLIYFQGTGAADDSGLPNDRFFAVRPEGSVSTLKIQRTERGDSAVYLCASRGGTGYNEQFFGPGTRLTVL.